These 23 T cell receptor beta chains came from one sample sequenced in a study of T cell responses to AZD1222 COVID-19 vaccine. Repertoires were generated with immunoSEQ multiplex PCR, while TCRdb's copy carries only in-frame clones and drops some. The profile shows about 95,000 clones, about 89% of them singletons. The input for sequencing was peripheral blood, taken on day 0 of AZD1222 vaccination. These receptor sequences come from an adult in good health.

The chain links TRBV20-1 to TRBJ1-2; D might be TRBD1 (5 bases). This CDR3 comprises 13 residues. V was clipped by 3 bases and J by 4 bases, with 12 bases between them. CDR1 and CDR2 (germline): DFQATT, SNEGSKA (reference sequence). The CDR3 sequence is CSASAGQSYGYTF. In DNA, the CDR3 is TGCAGTGCTAGTGCAGGGCAGAGCTATGGCTACACCTTC.

In its sample, this clone was seen once. The CDR3 protein is CASSPSGGRAETQYF. The CDR3 DNA reads TGTGCCAGCAGCCCCTCCGGCGGGAGGGCGGAGACCCAGTACTTC. V and J are TRBV7-2 and TRBJ2-5; TRBD2 aligns across 9 bases. The junction had 9 bases not matched to a gene; V was cut back by 5 bases and J by 5 bases. Germline CDR1 is SGHTA and CDR2 is FQGNSA. This CDR3 is 15 amino acids long. The variable domain in full, completed from reference TRBV7-2 and TRBJ2-5, reads GAGVSQSPSNKVTEKGKDVELRCDPISGHTALYWYRQSLGQGLEFLIYFQGNSAPDKSGLPSDRFSAERTGGSVSTLTIQRTQQEDSAVYLCASSPSGGRAETQYFGPGTRLLVL.

The chain links TRBV6-2 or TRBV6-3 to TRBJ1-4, with D perhaps TRBD1 (5 bases). V was trimmed by 5 bases and J by 7 bases, leaving 11 bases between them. CDR1 is MNHEY, CDR2 SVGEGT, per germline. The CDR3 is 13 residues long. The CDR3 coding sequence is TGTGCCAGCAGTACCGGGACGCGTGAAAAACTGTTTTTT. Protein sequence: CASSTGTREKLFF.

The rearrangement joins TRBV7-2 to TRBJ1-5, with unresolved D. V was clipped by 2 bases and J by 4 bases, with 9 bases between them. From germline, CDR1 is SGHTA and CDR2 FQGNSA. The CDR3 loop spans 14 amino acids. The CDR3 DNA sequence: TGTGCCAGCAGCTTAAGGGCCCCGAATCAGCCCCAGCATTTT. Translating gives CASSLRAPNQPQHF.

This clone was counted a few times. V gene TRBV7-2 combines with J gene TRBJ2-7; D gene ambiguous. The germline gives CDR1 SGHTA, CDR2 FQGNSA. The CDR3 runs to 14 residues. The V end was cut by 1 base, the J end by 1 base, with 8 bases between. In nucleotides, the CDR3 is TGTGCCAGCAGCTTAGTGGGCAGTTCCTACGAGCAGTACTTC. Its translation: CASSLVGSSYEQYF.

V usage is TRBV7-9 and J usage is TRBJ2-1, with no clear D. Germline V gene data show CDR1 as SEHNR and CDR2 as FQNEAQ (reference sequence). Trimming removed 3 bases from V and 5 bases from J, with 11 bases in between. This CDR3 region has 14 residues. In DNA form, the CDR3 reads TGTGCCAGCAGCTTTAATGGGGTTAACAATGAGCAGTTCTTC. Translated, it gives CASSFNGVNNEQFF.

The CDR3 DNA sequence: TGTGCCACCAGCAGAGATCGAGGGCCTCTGGATACGCAGTATTTT. As protein: CATSRDRGPLDTQYF. J is TRBJ2-3 and V is TRBV15; a weak D match, TRBD2 (5 bases). There are 15 residues in the CDR3. Germline assignment: CDR1 LNHNV and CDR2 YYDKDF (reference sequence). The V end lost 0 bases, the J end lost 6 bases, and 13 bases lay between the germline ends.

The V and J genes are TRBV18 and TRBJ1-2; TRBD1 agrees at 8 bases. The CDR3 consists of 16 residues. Trimming removed 6 bases from V and 3 bases from J; junction bases left unmatched: 12. The germline V gene encodes CDR1 KGHSH and CDR2 LQKENI. CDR3 bases: TGTGCCAGCTCTACCGGGACAGGATCCGTATACTATGGCTACACCTTC. Protein product: CASSTGTGSVYYGYTF. The variable domain in full, completed from reference TRBV18 and TRBJ1-2, reads NAGVMQNPRHLVRRRGQEARLRCSPMKGHSHVYWYRQLPEEGLKFMVYLQKENIIDESGMPKERFSAEFPKEGPSILRIQQVVRGDSAAYFCASSTGTGSVYYGYTFGSGTRLTVV.

The table lists this clone with a few counts. This rearrangement joins TRBV27 to TRBJ2-7, with TRBD1 matching over 7 bases. Germline trimming cut 3 bases from V and 2 bases from J; bases unmatched to any gene: 10. This CDR3 contains 16 residues. The germline V gene encodes CDR1 MNHEY and CDR2 SMNVEV (reference sequence). CDR3 in DNA: TGTGCCAGCAGTTTTCAACAGGGGCCAGGGACCTACGAGCAGTACTTC. Protein sequence: CASSFQQGPGTYEQYF.

The chain recombines TRBV18 with TRBJ2-1, with D possibly matching TRBD1 (6 bases). This CDR3 spans 16 amino acids. Germline CDR1 reads KGHSH; CDR2 reads LQKENI. Trimming stripped 3 bases from V and 2 bases from J, with 14 bases between. The CDR3 region has the DNA TGTGCCAGCTCACCTCTACAGGGAGCGGCCTACAATGAGCAGTTCTTC. Protein product: CASSPLQGAAYNEQFF.

With regard to this clone: An end of the junction differs from the germline gene, which may be a read error. This chain links TRBV6-4 with TRBJ2-2; 8 bases line up with TRBD1. Germline assignment: CDR1 MRHNA and CDR2 SNTAGT. The CDR3 spans 15 residues. The CDR3 region is CAGSPGTGNTGELFF. DNA of the CDR3: TGTGCCGGCAGCCCCGGGACAGGGAACACCGGGGAGCTGTTTTTT.

The gene calls are TRBV21-1 and TRBJ1-2; the table's D call, TRBD1, has no DNA check behind it. TRBV21-1 is noted as a pseudogene. CDR3 length equals 12 residues. The CDR3 bases are TGTGCCAGCCCCCACAGAACGTATGGCTACACCTTC. It yields the protein CASPHRTYGYTF.

The J gene is TRBJ1-3, the V gene TRBV7-9, with a weak D call TRBD1 (6 bases). Germline CDR1 reads SEHNR; CDR2 reads FQNEAQ (reference sequence). Trimming left V 0 bases short and J 0 bases short, with 9 bases between. CDR3 length: 16 amino acids. DNA for the CDR3: TGTGCCAGCAGCTTAGCGGGGGCTTACTCTGGAAACACCATATATTTT. Its protein product is CASSLAGAYSGNTIYF.

This chain links TRBV18 with TRBJ1-2; possibly TRBD1 for D (6 bases). The V end lost 2 bases, the J end lost 4 bases, and 23 bases lay between the germline ends. The CDR3 is made up of 18 amino acids. Germline loops: CDR1 KGHSH, CDR2 LQKENI. The CDR3 here is CASSPNRELTLASYGYTF. The CDR3 DNA follows: TGTGCCAGCTCACCAAACAGGGAACTCACTCTGGCTAGCTATGGCTACACCTTC.

The chain links TRBV15 to TRBJ1-4; 7 bases agree with TRBD1. There are 14 residues in the CDR3. Germline CDR1 is LNHNV and CDR2 is YYDKDF (reference sequence). J was trimmed by 8 bases and V by 0 bases; bases with no gene match: 3. The CDR3 DNA reads as TGTGCCACCAGCAGAGATAGGGGACAGGAAAAACTGTTTTTT. Translated, it gives CATSRDRGQEKLFF.

This chain connects TRBV5-5 to TRBJ1-3; weak D call: TRBD1 (5 bases). CDR3 length: 16 amino acids. V shed 0 bases and J shed 4 bases, with 14 bases lying between them. Germline loops: CDR1 SGHKS, CDR2 YYEKEE (reference sequence). The CDR3 nucleotides read TGTGCCAGCAGCTTGGCCGGGGGGGTCGGAGGAAACACCATATATTTT. This translates into CASSLAGGVGGNTIYF.

The chain joins TRBV5-1 to TRBJ2-1; D may correspond to TRBD1 or TRBD2 (5 bases each). Deletions cut 3 bases from V and 1 base from J, with 17 bases between. CDR3 length equals 17 residues. CDR1 and CDR2 (germline): SGHRS, YFSETQ. CDR3 residues: CASSSGHLGVSYNEQFF. Here the CDR3 DNA reads TGCGCCAGCAGCTCGGGTCATTTGGGGGTTTCCTACAATGAGCAGTTCTTC.

The chain carries TRBV9 and TRBJ2-1; 9 bases align to TRBD2. This CDR3 spans 15 amino acids. Germline V lookup: CDR1 SGDLS, CDR2 YYNGEE. The ends lost 0 bases at V and 7 bases at J; junction bases unmatched: 5. The CDR3 sequence: CASSVGGGAGNEQFF. CDR3 sequence (DNA): TGTGCCAGCAGCGTAGGCGGGGGGGCCGGAAATGAGCAGTTCTTC. Filled out from reference TRBV9 and TRBJ2-1, the complete variable domain reads DSGVTQTPKHLITATGQRVTLRCSPRSGDLSVYWYQQSLDQGLQFLIQYYNGEERAKGNILERFSAQQFPDLHSELNLSSLELGDSALYFCASSVGGGAGNEQFFGPGTRLTVL.

This chain joins TRBV5-1 and TRBJ2-7; D possibly corresponds to TRBD2 (6 bases). This CDR3 contains 16 residues. The germline V and J ends were trimmed by 4 bases and 6 bases, with 23 bases remaining between them. The V gene's germline CDR1 is SGHRS and CDR2 YFSETQ. The CDR3 is CASSLRPGTLRAEQYF. CDR3 DNA: TGCGCCAGCAGCCTACGACCCGGGACTCTTCGTGCCGAGCAGTACTTC.

The CDR3 loop is CASRPNLRKNTGELFF. CDR3 DNA sequence: TGCGCCAGCAGACCGAATTTACGGAAGAACACCGGGGAGCTGTTTTTT. The rearrangement uses TRBV23-1 and TRBJ2-2; D is undetermined. TRBV23-1 is an ORF; its function is uncertain. This CDR3 is 16 amino acids long. V gave up 6 bases and J gave up 1 base, with 15 bases separating them.

The V and J genes are TRBV7-9 and TRBJ1-5; D is possibly TRBD1 (5 bases). The CDR3 spans 15 residues. Germline V gene data show CDR1 as SEHNR and CDR2 as FQNEAQ (reference sequence). Trimming shortened V by 5 bases and J by 2 bases, and 13 bases separated the two germline ends. CDR3 in amino acids: CASSGGNARNQPQHF. The CDR3 nucleotides are TGTGCCAGCAGCGGGGGGAACGCCCGCAATCAGCCCCAGCATTTT.

The V and J genes are TRBV6-2 or TRBV6-3 and TRBJ2-5, with 7 bases fitting TRBD2. Unmatched junction bases numbered 9, after V lost 6 bases and J lost 5 bases. Germline V gene lookup returns CDR1 MNHEY and CDR2 SVGEGT. This CDR3 region has 14 residues. The CDR3 nucleotides are TGTGCCAGCAGCAACACTAGCGCCTGGGAGACCCAGTACTTC. It yields the protein CASSNTSAWETQYF.

J is TRBJ1-2 and V is TRBV25-1, with D perhaps matching TRBD1 (6 bases). Germline V gene sequence: CDR1 MGHDK, CDR2 SYGVNS. CDR3 length equals 13 residues. Trimming stripped 6 bases from V and 4 bases from J, with 12 bases between. The CDR3 spells CASRDDRPYGYTF. The CDR3 DNA sequence: TGTGCCAGCAGGGACGACAGGCCCTATGGCTACACCTTC.